This T cell receptor beta chain was profiled in a study of blood T cell repertoires in COVID-19 (dated by TCRdb to about 2020). Describing the broader study: Samples from collaborators originated in the United States, Italy and Spain and spanned both the acute and convalescent phases of COVID-19. The material from the prospective study consisted of cDNA or gDNA derived from T cells, B-cell-depleted T cells, or PBMCs. Deeply sampled blood TCRbeta repertoires from subjects exposed to, actively infected with, or recovered from COVID-19 were included in the dataset. The repertoires were released in a freely available public database intended as a resource for research on the immune response to SARS-CoV-2. Samples came from the ongoing ImmuneRACE study (first 160 participants) plus 1,254 subjects from 6 global collaborators. The sample metadata nearly always contained a de-identified subject ID, COVID-19 status, age in years and sex. Where HLA class I and class II types were available, the types were taken from metadata supplied by the sample provider, not from assay-based typing.

This clone was recorded a few times. Its binding antigen is unknown. Per-base quality was not reported, and no clone a single base away is much larger than it. Overall results and qualifications from the work: The quantity of clinical and demographic metadata differed by source and by participant and was supplied without curation.

TCRbeta CDR3 regions were amplified from genomic DNA by means of the immunoSEQ Assay, a bias-controlled multiplex PCR. Per the source publication's procedure: Nucleated cell counts per sample were estimated from amplification of reference gene primers within the assay. To quantify the absolute abundance of each unique TCRbeta CDR3 rearrangement, sequence reads were collapsed and filtered. For each sample, productive Simpson clonality was calculated by taking the square root of Simpson's diversity index across productive rearrangements. TCRdb mirrors the immuneACCESS table, restricted to in-frame sequences. Some clones are absent from its copies; in checked studies, under half trace to an unresolved V gene, and the reason for the others is unknown. V and J calls and clone size are copied from that table; D and trimming were computed from the DNA. The sample contains under 150,000 clones, roughly 80% of them found a single time. The ten largest account for about 8.5% of the sample.

The collaborating institutions used their own protocols to collect whole blood in K2EDTA tubes. Collaborator samples were shipped for TCRbeta analysis as frozen whole blood, isolated PBMCs, or DNA extracted from either sample type. CDR1 and CDR2, per the germline V gene (reference sequence), are WNHNN and SYGVQD. Trimming removed 1 base from V and 1 base from J, leaving 12 bases between the germline ends. The cysteine opens and the phenylalanine closes a CDR3 of 16 amino acids. Of all the DNA, just the CDR3 is kept, 48 bases in frame from base 1. Specimen: peripheral blood. This clonotype originated in a woman aged 40 to 50 with acute or convalescent COVID-19. The rearrangement joined TRBV10-1 to TRBJ2-3; tentative D gene TRBD2, with 7 bases matching. The base sequence is TGCGCCAGCAGTGAGTTTGCGGGGGCCCGCACAGATACGCAGTATTTT. It translates to CASSEFAGARTDTQYF.